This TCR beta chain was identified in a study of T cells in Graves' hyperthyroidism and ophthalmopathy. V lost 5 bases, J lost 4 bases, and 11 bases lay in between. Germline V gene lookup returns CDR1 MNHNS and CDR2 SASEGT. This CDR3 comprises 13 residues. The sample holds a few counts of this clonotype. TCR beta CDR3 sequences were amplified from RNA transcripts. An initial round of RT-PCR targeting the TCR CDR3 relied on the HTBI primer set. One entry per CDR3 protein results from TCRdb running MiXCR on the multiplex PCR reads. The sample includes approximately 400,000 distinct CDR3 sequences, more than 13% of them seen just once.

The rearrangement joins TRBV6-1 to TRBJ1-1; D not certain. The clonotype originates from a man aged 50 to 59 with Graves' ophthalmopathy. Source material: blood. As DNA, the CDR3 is TGTGCCAGCAGTTCCCCCCGAGGCACTGAAGCTTTCTTT. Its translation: CASSSPRGTEAFF.